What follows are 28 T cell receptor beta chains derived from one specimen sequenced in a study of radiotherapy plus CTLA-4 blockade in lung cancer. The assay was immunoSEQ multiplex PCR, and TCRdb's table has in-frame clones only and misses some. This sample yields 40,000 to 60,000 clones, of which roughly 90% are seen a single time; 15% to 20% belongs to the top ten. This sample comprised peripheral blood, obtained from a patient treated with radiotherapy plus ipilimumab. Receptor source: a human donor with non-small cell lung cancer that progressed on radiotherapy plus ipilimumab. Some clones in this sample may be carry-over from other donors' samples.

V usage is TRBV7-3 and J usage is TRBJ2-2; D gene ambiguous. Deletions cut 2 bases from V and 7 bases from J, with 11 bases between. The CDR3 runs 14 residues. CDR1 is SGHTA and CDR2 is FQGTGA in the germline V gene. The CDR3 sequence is CASSLSARVGELFF. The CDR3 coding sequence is TGTGCCAGCAGCTTATCCGCACGGGTCGGGGAGCTGTTTTTT.

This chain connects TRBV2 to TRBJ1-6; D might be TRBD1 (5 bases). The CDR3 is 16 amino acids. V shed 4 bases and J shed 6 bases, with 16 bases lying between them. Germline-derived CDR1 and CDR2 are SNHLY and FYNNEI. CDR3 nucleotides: TGTGCCAGCAGTGTAGTCGGGCAGGGTATTAATTCACCCCTCCACTTT. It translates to CASSVVGQGINSPLHF. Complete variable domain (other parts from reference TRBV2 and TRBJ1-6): EPEVTQTPSHQVTQMGQEVILRCVPISNHLYFYWYRQILGQKVEFLVSFYNNEISEKSEIFDDQFSVERPDGSNFTLKIRSTKLEDSAMYFCASSVVGQGINSPLHFGNGTRLTVT.

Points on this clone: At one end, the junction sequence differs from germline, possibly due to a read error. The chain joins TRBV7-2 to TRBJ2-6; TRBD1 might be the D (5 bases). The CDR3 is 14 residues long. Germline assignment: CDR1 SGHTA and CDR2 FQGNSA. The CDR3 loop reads CASSLISGANVLAF. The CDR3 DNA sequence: TGTGCCAGCAGCTTGATATCTGGGGCCAACGTCCTGGCTTTC.

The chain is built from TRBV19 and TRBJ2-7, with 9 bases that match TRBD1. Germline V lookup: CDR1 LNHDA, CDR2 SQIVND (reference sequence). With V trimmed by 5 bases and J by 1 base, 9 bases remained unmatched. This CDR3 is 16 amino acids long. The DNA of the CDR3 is TGTGCCAGTAGTGAGGGAACAGGGGGCCCTTCCTACGAGCAGTACTTC. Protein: CASSEGTGGPSYEQYF.

CDR3 in DNA: TGCGCCAGCACTCCAGGACACTCCAGAGGCGAAAAACTGTTTTTT. It specifies CASTPGHSRGEKLFF. The genes are TRBV10-2 and TRBJ1-4, with a possible D match to TRBD1 (5 bases). CDR3 length: 15 amino acids. V gave up 7 bases and J gave up 8 bases, with 20 bases separating them. Germline CDR1 and CDR2: WSHSY and SAAADI.

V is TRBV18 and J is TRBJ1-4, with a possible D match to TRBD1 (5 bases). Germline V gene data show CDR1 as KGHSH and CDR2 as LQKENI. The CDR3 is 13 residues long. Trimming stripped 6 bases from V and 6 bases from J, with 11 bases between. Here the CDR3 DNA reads TGTGCCAGCTCCCAGGGCTCGGATGAAAAACTGTTTTTT. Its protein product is CASSQGSDEKLFF.

In DNA, the CDR3 is TGTGCCAGCTGGGACCCAAGCGGGAGAGGGGAGCTGTTTTTT. Its protein is CASWDPSGRGELFF. V gene TRBV28 combines with J gene TRBJ2-2; 8 bases line up with TRBD2. Germline lookup yields CDR1 MDHEN and CDR2 SYDVKM. CDR3 length: 14 amino acids. V lost 8 bases and J lost 8; bases outside the gene matches: 10. The full variable domain, its missing parts supplied by reference TRBV28 and TRBJ2-2, is DVKVTQSSRYLVKRTGEKVFLECVQDMDHENMFWYRQDPGLGLRLIYFSYDVKMKEKGDIPEGYSVSREKKERFSLILESASTNQTSMYLCASWDPSGRGELFFGEGSRLTVL.

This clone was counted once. As DNA, the CDR3 is TGTGCCAGCAGCTTACAAAAGAACACCGGGGAGCTGTTTTTT. Amino acids: CASSLQKNTGELFF. The rearrangement links TRBV7-3 to TRBJ2-2; the D is unclear. CDR1 and CDR2 from the germline V gene are SGHTA and FQGTGA. The CDR3 loop spans 14 amino acids. The V gene lost 2 bases and the J gene lost 1 base, with 5 bases spanning the gap.

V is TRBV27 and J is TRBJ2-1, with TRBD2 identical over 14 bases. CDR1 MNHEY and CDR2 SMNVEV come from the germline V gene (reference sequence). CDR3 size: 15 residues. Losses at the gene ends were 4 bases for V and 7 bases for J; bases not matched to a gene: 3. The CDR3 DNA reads TGTGCCAGCAGTTCGACTAGCGGGAGGGTGAATGAGCAGTTCTTC. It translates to CASSSTSGRVNEQFF.

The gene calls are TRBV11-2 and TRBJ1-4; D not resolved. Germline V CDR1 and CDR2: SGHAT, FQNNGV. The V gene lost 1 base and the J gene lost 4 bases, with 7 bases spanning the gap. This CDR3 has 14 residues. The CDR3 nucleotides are TGTGCCAGCAGCTTAGTACGGAGTAATGAAAAACTGTTTTTT. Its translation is CASSLVRSNEKLFF.

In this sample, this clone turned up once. CDR3 in amino acids: CASSEAAGDYEQYF. CDR3 nucleotides: TGTGCCAGCAGTGAAGCAGCGGGGGACTACGAGCAGTACTTC. The V call is TRBV6-1, the J call TRBJ2-7; 8 positions match TRBD2. Trimming cost V 0 bases and J 3 bases; bases outside gene matches: 1. The length of the CDR3 is 14 residues. Looked up from germline, CDR1 is MNHNS and CDR2 is SASEGT.

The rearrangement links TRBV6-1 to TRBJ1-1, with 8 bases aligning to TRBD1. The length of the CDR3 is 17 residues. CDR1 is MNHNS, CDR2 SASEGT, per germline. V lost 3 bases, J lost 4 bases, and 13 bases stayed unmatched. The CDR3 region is CASSEMQGASAFTEAFF. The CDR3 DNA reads TGTGCCAGCAGTGAGATGCAGGGGGCCTCCGCTTTCACTGAAGCTTTCTTT.

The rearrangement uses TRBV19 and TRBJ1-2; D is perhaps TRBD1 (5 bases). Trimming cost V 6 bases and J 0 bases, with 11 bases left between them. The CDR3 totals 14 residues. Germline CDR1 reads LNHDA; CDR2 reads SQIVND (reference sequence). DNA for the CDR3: TGTGCCAGTAGAAGGGGCCAATCTAACTATGGCTACACCTTC. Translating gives CASRRGQSNYGYTF.

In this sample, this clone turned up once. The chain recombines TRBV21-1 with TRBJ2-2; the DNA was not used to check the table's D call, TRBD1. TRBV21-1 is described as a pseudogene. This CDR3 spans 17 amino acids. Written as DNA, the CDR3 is TGTGCCAGCACCACTTTTTCGGGTAGGGGGAACACCGGGGAGCTGTTTTTT. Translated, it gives CASTTFSGRGNTGELFF.

In nucleotides, the CDR3 is TGTGCCAGCAGCTTATCACTAGCGGCCGGGGAGCTGTTTTTT. This sequence encodes CASSLSLAAGELFF. The gene calls are TRBV11-2 and TRBJ2-2; 8 nucleotides match TRBD2. Per germline, CDR1 SGHAT and CDR2 FQNNGV. The junction had 2 bases not matched to a gene; V was cut back by 2 bases and J by 6 bases. The CDR3 sequence is 14 residues long.

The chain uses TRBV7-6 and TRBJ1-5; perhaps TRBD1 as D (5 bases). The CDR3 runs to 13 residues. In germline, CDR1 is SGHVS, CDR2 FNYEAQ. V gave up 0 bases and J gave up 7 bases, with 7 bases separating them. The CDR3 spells CASSLAWGQPQHF. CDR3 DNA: TGTGCCAGCAGCTTAGCATGGGGCCAGCCCCAGCATTTT.

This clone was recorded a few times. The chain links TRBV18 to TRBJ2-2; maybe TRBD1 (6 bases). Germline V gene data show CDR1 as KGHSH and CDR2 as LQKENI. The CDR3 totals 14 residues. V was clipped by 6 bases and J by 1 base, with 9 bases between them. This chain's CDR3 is CASSPGQNTGELFF. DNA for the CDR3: TGTGCCAGCTCCCCGGGACAGAACACCGGGGAGCTGTTTTTT.

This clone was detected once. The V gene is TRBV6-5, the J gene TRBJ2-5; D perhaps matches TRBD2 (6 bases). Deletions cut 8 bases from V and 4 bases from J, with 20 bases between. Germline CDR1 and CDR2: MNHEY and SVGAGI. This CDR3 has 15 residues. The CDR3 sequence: CASGLAWEEAETQYF. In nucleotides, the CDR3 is TGTGCCAGCGGTTTAGCCTGGGAGGAGGCAGAGACCCAGTACTTC.

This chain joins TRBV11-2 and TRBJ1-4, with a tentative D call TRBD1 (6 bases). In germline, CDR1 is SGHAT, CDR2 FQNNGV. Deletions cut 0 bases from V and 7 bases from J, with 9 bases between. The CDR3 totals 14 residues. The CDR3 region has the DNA TGTGCCAGCAGCTTAGAAAGGGGGAGTGAAAAACTGTTTTTT. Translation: CASSLERGSEKLFF.

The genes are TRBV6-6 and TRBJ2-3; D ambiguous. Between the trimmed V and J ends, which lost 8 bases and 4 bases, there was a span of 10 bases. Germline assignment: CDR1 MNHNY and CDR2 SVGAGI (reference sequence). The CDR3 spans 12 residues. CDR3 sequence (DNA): TGTGCCAGCGGGCCCCTGGCAGATACGCAGTATTTT. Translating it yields CASGPLADTQYF.

For the CDR3, the DNA is TGTGCCAGCAGTTTTGGTCTAATCGGGGAGCTGTTTTTT. Its protein is CASSFGLIGELFF. This chain connects TRBV27 to TRBJ2-2; D gene uncertain. Trimming shortened V by 3 bases and J by 7 bases, and 9 bases separated the two germline ends. Germline lookup yields CDR1 MNHEY and CDR2 SMNVEV (reference sequence). The length of the CDR3 is 13 residues.

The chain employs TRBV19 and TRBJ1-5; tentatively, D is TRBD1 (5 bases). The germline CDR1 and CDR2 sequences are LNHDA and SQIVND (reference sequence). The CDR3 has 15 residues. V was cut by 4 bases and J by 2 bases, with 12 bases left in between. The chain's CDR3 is CASSSRRGGNQPQHF. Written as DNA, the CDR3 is TGTGCCAGTAGTAGTAGGAGGGGTGGCAATCAGCCCCAGCATTTT. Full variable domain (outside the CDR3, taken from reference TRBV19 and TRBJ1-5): DGGITQSPKYLFRKEGQNVTLSCEQNLNHDAMYWYRQDPGQGLRLIYYSQIVNDFQKGDIAEGYSVSREKKESFPLTVTSAQKNPTAFYLCASSSRRGGNQPQHFGDGTRLSIL.

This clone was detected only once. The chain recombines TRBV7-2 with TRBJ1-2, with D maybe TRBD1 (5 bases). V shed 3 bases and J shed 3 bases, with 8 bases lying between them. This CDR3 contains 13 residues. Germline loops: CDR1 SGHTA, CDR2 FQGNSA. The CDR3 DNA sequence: TGTGCCAGCAGCTTCGGGGGGGACTATGGCTACACCTTC. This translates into CASSFGGDYGYTF.

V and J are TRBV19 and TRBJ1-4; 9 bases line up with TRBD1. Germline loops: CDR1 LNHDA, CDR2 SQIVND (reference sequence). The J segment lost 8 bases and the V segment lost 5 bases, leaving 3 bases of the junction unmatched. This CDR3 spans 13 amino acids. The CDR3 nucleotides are TGTGCCAGTAGTTGGGACAGGGTAGAAAAACTGTTTTTT. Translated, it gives CASSWDRVEKLFF.

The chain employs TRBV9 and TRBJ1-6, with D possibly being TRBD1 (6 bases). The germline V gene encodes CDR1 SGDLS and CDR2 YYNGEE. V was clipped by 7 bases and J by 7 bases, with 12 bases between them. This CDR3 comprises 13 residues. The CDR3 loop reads CASAGTSNSPLHF. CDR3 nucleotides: TGTGCCAGCGCCGGGACATCAAATTCACCCCTCCACTTT.

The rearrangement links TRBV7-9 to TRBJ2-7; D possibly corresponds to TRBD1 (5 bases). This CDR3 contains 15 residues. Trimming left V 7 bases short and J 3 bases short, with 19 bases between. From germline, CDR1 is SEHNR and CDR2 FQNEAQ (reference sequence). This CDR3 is CASTPPDRNHYEQYF. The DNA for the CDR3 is TGTGCCAGCACCCCCCCCGACAGAAACCACTACGAGCAGTACTTC.

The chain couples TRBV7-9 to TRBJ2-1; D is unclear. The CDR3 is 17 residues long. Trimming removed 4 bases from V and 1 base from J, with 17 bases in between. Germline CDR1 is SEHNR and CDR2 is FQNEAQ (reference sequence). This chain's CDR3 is CASSSVPTRPSYNEQFF. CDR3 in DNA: TGTGCCAGCAGCTCCGTGCCGACTCGACCTTCCTACAATGAGCAGTTCTTC. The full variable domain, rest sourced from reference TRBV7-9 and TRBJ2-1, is DTGVSQNPRHKITKRGQNVTFRCDPISEHNRLYWYRQTLGQGPEFLTYFQNEAQLEKSRLLSDRFSAERPKGSFSTLEIQRTEQGDSAMYLCASSSVPTRPSYNEQFFGPGTRLTVL.

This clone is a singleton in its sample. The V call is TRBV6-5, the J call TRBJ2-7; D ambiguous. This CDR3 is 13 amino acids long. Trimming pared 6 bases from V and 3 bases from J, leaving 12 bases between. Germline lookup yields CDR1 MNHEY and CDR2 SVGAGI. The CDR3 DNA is TGTGCCAGCAGAGGCTGGCGGTACTACGAGCAGTACTTC. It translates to CASRGWRYYEQYF.